This paragraph reports one T cell receptor beta chain. It lacks a known antigen. No base quality values were provided; no much bigger clone lies one nucleotide off. This sample stems from a study of blood T cell repertoires in COVID-19 (TCRdb year 2020). For the wider study: Samples covering the acute and convalescent phases of COVID-19 were provided by collaborators in the United States, Italy and Spain. The material from the prospective study consisted of cDNA or gDNA derived from T cells, B-cell-depleted T cells, or PBMCs. Subjects who had been exposed to COVID-19, were actively infected with it, or had recovered from it provided the deeply sampled blood TCRbeta repertoires that made up the dataset. The repertoires were released in a freely available public database meant as a resource for research on the immune response to SARS-CoV-2. The samples were drawn from the first 160 participants of the ongoing ImmuneRACE study and from some 1,300 subjects provided by 6 global collaborators. Nearly every sample came with metadata listing a de-identified subject ID, COVID-19 status, age in years and sex. HLA class I and class II types, where available, came from metadata supplied by the sample provider rather than from assay-based typing. Broad study findings and their caveats: The amount of clinical and demographic metadata varied by source and participant and was provided uncurated.

Each collaborating institution followed its own protocols to collect whole blood in K2EDTA tubes. For TCRbeta analysis, collaborators shipped samples in one of three forms: frozen whole blood, isolated PBMCs, or DNA extracted from either of those sample types. CDR1 and CDR2 were assigned from the germline V gene as SGHRS and YFSETQ. V has 3 bases trimmed and J has 5 bases trimmed; junction bases matching no gene number 6. Spanning cysteine to phenylalanine, the CDR3 consists of 15 amino acids. Only CDR3 DNA remains: 45 bases, in frame from the first base. The immunoSEQ Assay, a bias-controlled multiplex PCR, was used to amplify TCRbeta CDR3 regions from genomic DNA. As for how the authors treated the data: Within the assay, amplification of reference gene primers was used to estimate how many nucleated cells each sample contained. To quantify the absolute abundance of each unique TCRbeta CDR3 rearrangement, sequence reads were collapsed and filtered. For each sample, productive Simpson clonality was calculated as the square root of Simpson's diversity index over productive rearrangements. What TCRdb holds here is the immuneACCESS table cut down to in-frame rearrangements. Part of the clones is not present; checked against another copy, under half of the missing clones reflect an unresolved V gene, and the others are unexplained. V and J calls and clone size are those listed in that table; D and trimming were worked out from the DNA. This sample gives 30,000 to 40,000 clones in total; around nine tenths of them show up just once. Roughly an eighth of the sample is held by the ten biggest clonotypes.

The clonotype comes from a man in his 60s with active COVID-19. The sequenced sample consisted of peripheral blood. The chain is made from TRBV5-1 and TRBJ1-3; 9 bases in between match TRBD1. The bases are TGCGCCAGCAGCTCGACAGGGGGGTTTAGAAACACCATATATTTT. This codes for CASSSTGGFRNTIYF.